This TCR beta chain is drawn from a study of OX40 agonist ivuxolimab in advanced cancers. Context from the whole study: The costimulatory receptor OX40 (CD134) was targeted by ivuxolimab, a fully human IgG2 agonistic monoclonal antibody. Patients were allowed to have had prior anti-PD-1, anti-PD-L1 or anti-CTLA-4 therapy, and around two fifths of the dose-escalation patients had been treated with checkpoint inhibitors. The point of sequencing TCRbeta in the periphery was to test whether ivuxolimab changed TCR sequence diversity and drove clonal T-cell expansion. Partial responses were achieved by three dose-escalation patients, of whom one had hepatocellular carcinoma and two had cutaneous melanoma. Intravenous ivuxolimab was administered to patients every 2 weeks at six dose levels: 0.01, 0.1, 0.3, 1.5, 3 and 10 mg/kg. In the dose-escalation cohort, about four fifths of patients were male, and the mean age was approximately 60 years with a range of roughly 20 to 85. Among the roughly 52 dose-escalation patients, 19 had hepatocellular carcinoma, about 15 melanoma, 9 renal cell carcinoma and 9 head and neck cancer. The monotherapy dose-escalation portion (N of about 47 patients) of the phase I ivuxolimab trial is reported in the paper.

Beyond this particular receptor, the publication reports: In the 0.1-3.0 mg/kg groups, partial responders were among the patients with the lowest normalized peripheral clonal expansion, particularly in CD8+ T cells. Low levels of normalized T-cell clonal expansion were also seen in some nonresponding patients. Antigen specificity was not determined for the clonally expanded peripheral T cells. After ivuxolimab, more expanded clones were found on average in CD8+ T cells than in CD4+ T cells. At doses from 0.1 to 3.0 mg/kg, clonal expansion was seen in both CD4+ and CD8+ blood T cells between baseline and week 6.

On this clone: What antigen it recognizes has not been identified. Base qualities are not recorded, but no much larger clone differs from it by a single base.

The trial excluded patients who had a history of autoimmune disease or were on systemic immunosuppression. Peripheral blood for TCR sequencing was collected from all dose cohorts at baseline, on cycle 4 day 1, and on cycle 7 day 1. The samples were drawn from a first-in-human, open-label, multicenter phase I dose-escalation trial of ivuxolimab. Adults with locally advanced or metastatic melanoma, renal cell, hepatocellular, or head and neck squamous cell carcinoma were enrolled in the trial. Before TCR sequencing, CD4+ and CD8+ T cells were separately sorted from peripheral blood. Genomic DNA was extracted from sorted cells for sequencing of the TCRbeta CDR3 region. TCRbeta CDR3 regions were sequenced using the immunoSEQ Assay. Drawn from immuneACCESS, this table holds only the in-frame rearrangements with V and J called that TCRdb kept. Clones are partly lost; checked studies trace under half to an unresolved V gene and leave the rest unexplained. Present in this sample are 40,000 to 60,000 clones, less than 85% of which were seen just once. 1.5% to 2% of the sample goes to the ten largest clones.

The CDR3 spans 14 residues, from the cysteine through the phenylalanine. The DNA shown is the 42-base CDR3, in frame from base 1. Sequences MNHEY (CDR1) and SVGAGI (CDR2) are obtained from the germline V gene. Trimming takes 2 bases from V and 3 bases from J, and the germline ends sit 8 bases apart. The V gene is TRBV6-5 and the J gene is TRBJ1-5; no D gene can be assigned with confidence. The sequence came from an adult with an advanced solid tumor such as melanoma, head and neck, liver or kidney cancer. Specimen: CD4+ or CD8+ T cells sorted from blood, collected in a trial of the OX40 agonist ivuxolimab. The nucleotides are TGTGCCAGCAGTTACGGTGGGTACAATCAGCCCCAGCATTTT. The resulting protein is CASSYGGYNQPQHF.